This passage covers 11 T cell receptor beta chains from one sample sequenced in a study of technical replicates of blood from a few donors. The repertoire was sequenced with immunoSEQ multiplex PCR; TCRdb's copy has only in-frame clones and lacks some. The table has tens of thousands of clones, 85% to 95% seen once. Material: T cells isolated from PBMCs. These receptors were obtained from a human donor in good health.

The chain employs TRBV9 and TRBJ1-1; TRBD1 is a possible D gene (6 bases). The CDR3 length is 14 residues. Germline CDR1 is SGDLS and CDR2 is YYNGEE. V was pared by 3 bases and J by 5 bases, with 14 bases between. CDR3 sequence: CASSGAGAGTEAFF. CDR3 bases: TGTGCCAGCAGCGGGGCAGGGGCAGGGACTGAAGCTTTCTTT.

The genes are TRBV7-9 and TRBJ1-3; 7 bases are a match to TRBD1. The CDR3 sequence is 18 residues long. Germline assignment: CDR1 SEHNR and CDR2 FQNEAQ (reference sequence). V trimming: 4 bases; J trimming: 0 bases; junction bases outside the gene matches: 12. The CDR3 region has the DNA TGTGCCAGCAGCTCAGGGGGGTCGGACCCACGCTCTGGAAACACCATATATTTT. Its translation is CASSSGGSDPRSGNTIYF. Using reference TRBV7-9 and TRBJ1-3 for the parts outside the CDR3, the full variable domain is DTGVSQNPRHKITKRGQNVTFRCDPISEHNRLYWYRQTLGQGPEFLTYFQNEAQLEKSRLLSDRFSAERPKGSFSTLEIQRTEQGDSAMYLCASSSGGSDPRSGNTIYFGEGSWLTVV.

The chain carries TRBV25-1 and TRBJ2-1, with 14 bases aligning to TRBD2. Trimming took 6 bases from V and 10 from J; bases not matched to a gene: 11. CDR1 and CDR2 (germline): MGHDK, SYGVNS. This CDR3 is 16 amino acids long. CDR3 in DNA: TGTGCCAGCAGCCGGACTAGCGGGGGGTCCCTCGAAGAGCAGTTCTTC. Translating it yields CASSRTSGGSLEEQFF.

The V and J genes are TRBV5-6 and TRBJ2-7, with a possible D match to TRBD2 (5 bases). Trimming cost V 3 bases and J 2 bases, with 12 bases left between them. Germline lookup yields CDR1 SGHDT and CDR2 YYEEEE. This CDR3 has 14 residues. The CDR3 coding sequence is TGTGCCAGCAGCTCGGGGTTGGCCGCCTACGAGCAGTACTTC. It translates to CASSSGLAAYEQYF.

V is TRBV30 and J is TRBJ1-2; 7 bases are shared with TRBD1. The CDR3 has 14 residues. Germline assignment: CDR1 GTSNPN and CDR2 SVGIG (reference sequence). With 2 bases clipped from V and 4 bases from J, the junction kept 7 bases outside the gene matches. Here the CDR3 reads CAWSRPGQTYGYTF. The DNA for the CDR3 is TGTGCCTGGAGTCGTCCGGGACAGACCTATGGCTACACCTTC.

The V and J genes are TRBV6-1 and TRBJ1-2, with D hard to call. CDR1 and CDR2 (germline): MNHNS, SASEGT. The ends were cut back, 2 bases at V and 2 bases at J, with 12 bases in the middle. This CDR3 is built from 15 residues. CDR3 sequence reads: CASSESIYRNYGYTF. In nucleotides, the CDR3 is TGTGCCAGCAGTGAATCAATCTACAGAAACTATGGCTACACCTTC.

The genes are TRBV4-2 and TRBJ1-5; D gene ambiguous. Per germline, CDR1 LGHNA and CDR2 YNFKEQ. V lost 1 base and J lost 7, with 17 bases in between. The CDR3 contains 16 residues. The CDR3 loop reads CASSQVETQGEQPQHF. In DNA form, the CDR3 reads TGTGCCAGCAGCCAAGTGGAGACGCAAGGCGAGCAGCCCCAGCATTTT.

The chain has TRBV6-5 and TRBJ1-2; 8 nucleotides agree with TRBD1. The CDR3 is 15 amino acids. J gave up 4 bases and V 5 bases, and 9 bases lay outside the gene matches. Germline V gene lookup returns CDR1 MNHEY and CDR2 SVGAGI. CDR3 bases: TGTGCCAGCAGTCTCGGACAGGGTGATCCCTATGGCTACACCTTC. It is translated as CASSLGQGDPYGYTF.

This clone was picked up one time. The chain is built from TRBV11-2 and TRBJ2-2; TRBD2 aligns across 7 bases. J lost 2 bases, V lost 5 bases, and 17 bases had no gene match. CDR1 is SGHAT, CDR2 FQNNGV, per germline. The CDR3 has 19 amino acids. CDR3 loop: CASSPSGWRGGINTGELFF. The CDR3 bases are TGTGCCAGCAGCCCCTCAGGGTGGCGCGGGGGAATTAACACCGGGGAGCTGTTTTTT. The whole variable domain, remainder taken from reference TRBV11-2 and TRBJ2-2, is EAGVAQSPRYKIIEKRQSVAFWCNPISGHATLYWYQQILGQGPKLLIQFQNNGVVDDSQLPKDRFSAERLKGVDSTLKIQPAKLEDSAVYLCASSPSGWRGGINTGELFFGEGSRLTVL.

The chain carries TRBV9 and TRBJ2-2; TRBD2 aligns across 9 bases. The CDR3 length is 17 residues. Per the germline V gene, CDR1 is SGDLS and CDR2 is YYNGEE. With 4 bases clipped from V and 4 bases from J, the junction kept 11 bases outside the gene matches. CDR3 sequence (DNA): TGTGCCAGCAGCTCTTCCGAGCGGGGGGACTTCACCGGGGAGCTGTTTTTT. It specifies CASSSSERGDFTGELFF.

The chain links TRBV2 to TRBJ2-5; TRBD2 is a possible D gene (5 bases). Germline CDR1 SNHLY, CDR2 FYNNEI. CDR3 length: 13 amino acids. V lost 4 bases and J 5 bases, leaving 11 bases between the germline ends. CDR3 protein: CASSGGSRETQYF. As DNA, the CDR3 is TGTGCCAGCAGTGGCGGGTCCCGGGAGACCCAGTACTTC.